The 18 T cell receptor beta chains below were found in one sample sequenced in a study of blood T cells in healthy people across ages. A second 7 to 11 cycle PCR used barcoded and J-beta primers. TCRdb reprocessed the 5' RACE reads with MiXCR, giving one entry per CDR3 protein. The sample comprises about 620,000 distinct CDR3 sequences, 21% of which are singletons, and 3.5% to 4% rests with the top ten. Sequenced: blood. The receptors come from a man in his 70s in good health.

The chain links TRBV12-3 or TRBV12-4 to TRBJ2-7; D unclear. This CDR3 is built from 13 residues. Trimming took off 3 bases at V and 3 bases at J, with 9 bases between the two ends. DNA for the CDR3: TGTGCCAGCAGTTTGGTACAGCGCTACGAGCAGTACTTC. This encodes CASSLVQRYEQYF.

V usage is TRBV21-1 and J usage is TRBJ2-5; the D call TRBD2 from the table was never checked on the DNA. The J call may be in error: the DNA end matches TRBJ2-1 better. TRBV21-1 is a pseudogene. The CDR3 has 14 residues. The CDR3: CASSARDHRNEQFF. The DNA of the CDR3 is TGTGCCAGCAGCGCACGGGACCACCGGAATGAGCAGTTCTTC.

This chain links TRBV6-2 or TRBV6-3 with TRBJ2-3; tentative D call: TRBD2 (5 bases). CDR3 size: 13 residues. The V gene's germline CDR1 is MNHEY and CDR2 SVGEGT. V lost 6 bases and J 4 bases, leaving 11 bases between the germline ends. This chain's CDR3 is CASRQTAADTQYF. The CDR3 region has the DNA TGTGCCAGCAGGCAAACAGCGGCAGATACGCAGTATTTT.

The rearrangement links TRBV5-1 to TRBJ2-7; 8 bases are a match to TRBD1. CDR1 and CDR2 from the germline V gene are SGHRS and YFSETQ. The ends lost 1 base at V and 4 bases at J; junction bases unmatched: 10. This CDR3 spans 16 amino acids. This CDR3 is CASSLNHGTGEYEQYF. Here the CDR3 DNA reads TGCGCCAGCAGCTTGAACCACGGGACAGGTGAATACGAGCAGTACTTC.

The V and J genes are TRBV20-1 and TRBJ2-5; perhaps TRBD1 as D (6 bases). The CDR3 is 13 residues long. The ends were cut back, 6 bases at V and 5 bases at J, with 16 bases in the middle. CDR1 is DFQATT, CDR2 SNEGSKA, per germline (reference sequence). CDR3 protein: CSASVTGTETQYF. CDR3 nucleotide sequence: TGCAGTGCGAGCGTTACAGGGACGGAGACCCAGTACTTC.

CDR3 residues: CSARSQGGYQETQYF. The CDR3 DNA is TGCAGTGCTAGATCCCAGGGGGGATACCAAGAGACCCAGTACTTC. The chain recombines TRBV20-1 with TRBJ2-1; weak D call: TRBD1 (7 bases). The J call may be faulty, since TRBJ2-5 better matches the DNA end. The length of the CDR3 is 15 residues. In germline, CDR1 is DFQATT, CDR2 SNEGSKA (reference sequence).

This chain joins TRBV12-3 or TRBV12-4 and TRBJ1-6; tentatively, D is TRBD1 (5 bases). V dropped 4 bases and J dropped 5 bases, with 9 bases sitting between them. CDR3 length equals 14 residues. CDR3 protein: CASSSGGDNSPLHF. Here the CDR3 DNA reads TGTGCCAGCAGTTCCGGGGGGGATAATTCACCCCTCCACTTT.

This clonotype has more than one count but fewer than ten. The junction departs from the called germline gene at one end, perhaps through a read error. The V and J genes are TRBV7-2 and TRBJ2-5; D possibly corresponds to TRBD2 (5 bases). CDR1 is SGHTA and CDR2 is FQGNSA in the germline V gene. This CDR3 region has 11 residues. In DNA form, the CDR3 reads TGTGCCAGCAGCTTAGGAGGGAATGCCGGCTTC. Residues: CASSLGGNAGF.

The chain joins TRBV7-3 to TRBJ2-6; 7 nucleotides match TRBD1. Germline trimming cut 5 bases from V and 4 bases from J; bases unmatched to any gene: 5. This CDR3 spans 15 amino acids. Looked up from germline, CDR1 is SGHTA and CDR2 is FQGTGA. Written as DNA, the CDR3 is TGTGCCAGCAGCCCTACAGGGGTCGGGGCCAACGTCCTGACTTTC. Protein: CASSPTGVGANVLTF. Complete variable domain (other parts from reference TRBV7-3 and TRBJ2-6): GAGVSQTPSNKVTEKGKYVELRCDPISGHTALYWYRQSLGQGPEFLIYFQGTGAADDSGLPNDRFFAVRPEGSVSTLKIQRTERGDSAVYLCASSPTGVGANVLTFGAGSRLTVL.

This clonotype was observed a handful of times. The CDR3 region has the DNA TGTGCCAGCAGCAACCCAGATACGCAGTATTTT. Its protein product is CASSNPDTQYF. The chain combines TRBV7-9 with TRBJ2-3; D remains ambiguous. Between the trimmed V and J ends, which lost 5 bases and 4 bases, there was a span of 4 bases. This CDR3 region has 11 residues. CDR1 SEHNR and CDR2 FQNEAQ come from the germline V gene (reference sequence).

This clonotype was seen more than once but under ten times. The V and J genes are TRBV24-1 and TRBJ1-2, with no clear D. CDR1 is KGHDR, CDR2 SFDVKD, per germline. The CDR3 spans 11 residues. Between the trimmed V and J ends, which lost 4 bases and 5 bases, there was a span of 4 bases. CDR3 DNA sequence: TGTGCCACCAGTGACCCGTATGGCTACACCTTC. It is translated as CATSDPYGYTF.

The V gene is TRBV10-3, the J gene TRBJ2-6, with 7 bases matching TRBD1. Germline V gene data show CDR1 as ENHRY and CDR2 as SYGVKD. This CDR3 has 13 residues. V dropped 11 bases and J dropped 4; count of bases not matched to a gene: 5. The CDR3 here is CAARGPGANVLTF. In nucleotides, the CDR3 is TGTGCCGCAAGGGGGCCCGGGGCCAACGTCCTGACTTTC.

This clonotype came up a few times. This chain joins TRBV12-3 or TRBV12-4 and TRBJ2-1; possible D gene TRBD2, 6 bases. With 8 bases removed from V and 4 bases from J, the gap between germline ends came to 15 bases. The CDR3 has 14 amino acids. DNA for the CDR3: TGTGCCAGCGGGACGAGACTAGTTTACAATGAGCAGTTCTTC. Amino acids: CASGTRLVYNEQFF.

The chain carries TRBV5-6 and TRBJ1-6, with 8 positions matching TRBD1. J lost 7 bases, V lost 2 bases, and 2 bases had no gene match. The CDR3 is 14 residues long. The germline V gene has CDR1 SGHDT and CDR2 YYEEEE. The CDR3 protein is CASSFQGANSPLHF. In DNA, the CDR3 is TGTGCCAGCAGCTTCCAGGGGGCGAATTCACCCCTCCACTTT.

The chain links TRBV7-8 to TRBJ2-4, with D perhaps TRBD2 (6 bases). From germline, CDR1 is SGHVS and CDR2 FQNEAQ. This CDR3 has 12 amino acids. Trimming removed 5 bases at V and 8 bases at J, with 10 bases between. CDR3 nucleotides: TGTGCCAGCAGCCCTCAGCGGGACATTCAGTACTTC. Amino acid sequence: CASSPQRDIQYF.

The chain uses TRBV4-2 and TRBJ2-7; D is perhaps TRBD1 (6 bases). The CDR3 spans 17 residues. Trimming pared 0 bases from V and 3 bases from J, leaving 18 bases between. Germline V CDR1 and CDR2: LGHNA, YNFKEQ. The CDR3 loop is CASSQDQFETGGYEQYF. The CDR3 DNA sequence: TGTGCCAGCAGCCAAGATCAATTTGAGACAGGCGGCTACGAGCAGTACTTC.

The chain employs TRBV19 and TRBJ2-1; D remains unclear. Trimming shortened V by 6 bases and J by 0 bases, and 15 bases separated the two germline ends. This CDR3 region has 16 residues. CDR1 is LNHDA, CDR2 SQIVND, per germline (reference sequence). The CDR3 bases are TGTGCCAGTAGCCCCAGTGGCTCTTACTCCTACAATGAGCAGTTCTTC. This sequence encodes CASSPSGSYSYNEQFF.

This clonotype was recorded a few times. This chain connects TRBV10-3 to TRBJ2-7; 12 bases line up with TRBD2. The closer fit of TRBJ2-1 to the DNA end suggests the J call may be wrong. This CDR3 has 14 amino acids. Germline values: CDR1 ENHRY, CDR2 SYGVKD. The CDR3 spells CAISELAGGHEQFF. DNA for the CDR3: TGTGCCATCAGTGAACTAGCGGGAGGCCATGAGCAGTTCTTC.